This T cell receptor beta chain appears in the sequencing data of a study of blood T cell repertoires in COVID-19. Study at large: Donors in the United States, Italy and Spain gave samples during acute or convalescent COVID-19.

Generated by immunoSEQ multiplex PCR, the TCRdb table keeps only in-frame clones and is missing some. The profile shows about 47,000 clones, about four fifths of them singletons. This CDR3 is built from 14 residues. The V end lost 2 bases, the J end lost 7 bases, and 10 bases lay between the germline ends. Per the germline V gene, CDR1 is SGDLS and CDR2 is YYNGEE. This TCR derives from an older man with active COVID-19. Sequencing was done on a sample of peripheral blood. This sequence joins TRBV9 and TRBJ1-6; tentatively, D is TRBD1 (6 bases). CDR3 DNA: TGTGCCAGCAGCGTTTCGGACAGCAATTCACCCCTCCACTTT. Its translation: CASSVSDSNSPLHF.